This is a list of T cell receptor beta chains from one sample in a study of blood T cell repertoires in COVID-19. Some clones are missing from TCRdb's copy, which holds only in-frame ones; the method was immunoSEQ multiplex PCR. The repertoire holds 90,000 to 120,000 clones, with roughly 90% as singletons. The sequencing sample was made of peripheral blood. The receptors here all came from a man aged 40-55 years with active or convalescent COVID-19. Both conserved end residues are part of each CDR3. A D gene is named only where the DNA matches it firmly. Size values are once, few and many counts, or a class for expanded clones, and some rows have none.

CDR3nt: TGTGCCAGCAGAACCGCAGGGGTCCGGGGCGGCTACACCTTC
CDR3aa: CASRTAGVRGGYTF
d_gene: NA
j_gene: TRBJ1-2
v_gene: TRBV28
abundance: once
len: 14

CDR3nt: TGCGCCAGCAGCTTCACAGGGATAGGTCAGCCCCAGCATTTT
CDR3aa: CASSFTGIGQPQHF
d_gene: NA
j_gene: TRBJ1-5
v_gene: TRBV5-1
abundance: NA
len: 14

CDR3nt: TGTGCCAGTAGTTTTTCGGGACTCTACGAGCAGTACTTC
CDR3aa: CASSFSGLYEQYF
d_gene: NA
j_gene: TRBJ2-7
v_gene: TRBV19
abundance: NA
len: 13

CDR3nt: TGCGCCAGCAGCCAGGGTGGAACTGGGGCCAACGTCCTGACTTTC
CDR3aa: CASSQGGTGANVLTF
d_gene: NA
j_gene: TRBJ2-6
v_gene: TRBV5-1
abundance: NA
len: 15

CDR3nt: TGTGCCAGCAGAGCGGTCTCTGGGGCCAACGTCCTGACTTTC
CDR3aa: CASRAVSGANVLTF
d_gene: NA
j_gene: TRBJ2-6
v_gene: TRBV27
abundance: NA
len: 14

CDR3nt: TGTGCCAGCAGCTTAGTCAGTCCCGGGGAGCTGTTTTTT
CDR3aa: CASSLVSPGELFF
d_gene: NA
j_gene: TRBJ2-2
v_gene: TRBV7-2
abundance: NA
len: 13

CDR3nt: TGTGCCAGCAGCTCGGACAGGGAAGCTTTCTTT
CDR3aa: CASSSDREAFF
d_gene: TRBD1
j_gene: TRBJ1-1
v_gene: TRBV7-2
abundance: NA
len: 11

CDR3nt: TGTGCCAGCTCACCACCGGGGAGGGAAACTGAGCAGTTCTTC
CDR3aa: CASSPPGRETEQFF
d_gene: TRBD2
j_gene: TRBJ2-1
v_gene: TRBV18
abundance: NA
len: 14

CDR3nt: TGTGCCAGCTCCCTATCCGGGTCTGGGGCCAACGTCCTGACTTTC
CDR3aa: CASSLSGSGANVLTF
d_gene: NA
j_gene: TRBJ2-6
v_gene: TRBV6-5
abundance: NA
len: 15

CDR3nt: TGTGCCACCCAGGGCGGACTAGCGGGAGGAGAGACCCAGTACTTC
CDR3aa: CATQGGLAGGETQYF
d_gene: TRBD2
j_gene: TRBJ2-5
v_gene: TRBV19
abundance: NA
len: 15

CDR3nt: TGTGCCAGCACCATACTAGCGGGGGATGTCAATGAGCAGTTCTTC
CDR3aa: CASTILAGDVNEQFF
d_gene: TRBD2
j_gene: TRBJ2-1
v_gene: TRBV13
abundance: NA
len: 15

CDR3nt: TGTGCCAGCTCACCGCAGGCCCCAACCGATGGAAACACCATATATTTT
CDR3aa: CASSPQAPTDGNTIYF
d_gene: NA
j_gene: TRBJ1-3
v_gene: TRBV18
abundance: NA
len: 16

CDR3nt: TGTGCCAGTAGTTCTCAGGGAAAGACTGAAGCTTTCTTT
CDR3aa: CASSSQGKTEAFF
d_gene: NA
j_gene: TRBJ1-1
v_gene: TRBV19
abundance: NA
len: 13

CDR3nt: TGTGCCAGCAGTTTACGTCCGGCGAACACCGGGGAGCTGTTTTTT
CDR3aa: CASSLRPANTGELFF
d_gene: NA
j_gene: TRBJ2-2
v_gene: TRBV27
abundance: NA
len: 15

CDR3nt: TGTGCCTGGAGAGGGCAGGGGAACAATCAGCCCCAGCATTTT
CDR3aa: CAWRGQGNNQPQHF
d_gene: NA
j_gene: TRBJ1-5
v_gene: TRBV30
abundance: NA
len: 14

CDR3nt: TGTGCCAGCTCACCAAGAGGGTCTACGGAAGATACGCAGTATTTT
CDR3aa: CASSPRGSTEDTQYF
d_gene: NA
j_gene: TRBJ2-3
v_gene: TRBV18
abundance: NA
len: 15

CDR3nt: TGTGCTAGTGGCCTCAGGGGGATCCCGTACTACGAGCAGTACTTC
CDR3aa: CASGLRGIPYYEQYF
d_gene: TRBD1
j_gene: TRBJ2-7
v_gene: TRBV12-5
abundance: once
len: 15

CDR3nt: TGCGCCAGCAGCCCGGGGAGTCTTGGCTACACCTTC
CDR3aa: CASSPGSLGYTF
d_gene: NA
j_gene: TRBJ1-2
v_gene: TRBV4-1
abundance: NA
len: 12

CDR3nt: TGTGCCAGCAGCTTACCCAGACTAGGACTAGCGGTGCCAATGAGGCAGTTCTTC
CDR3aa: CASSLPRLGLAVPMRQFF
d_gene: TRBD2
j_gene: TRBJ2-1
v_gene: TRBV11-2
abundance: NA
len: 18

CDR3nt: TGTGCCAGCGAAAGGGGGCGGAATAATTCACCCCTCCACTTT
CDR3aa: CASERGRNNSPLHF
d_gene: TRBD1
j_gene: TRBJ1-6
v_gene: TRBV19
abundance: NA
len: 14

CDR3nt: TGTGCCAGTAGCGTCACAGGGAACACTGAAGCTTTCTTT
CDR3aa: CASSVTGNTEAFF
d_gene: NA
j_gene: TRBJ1-1
v_gene: TRBV19
abundance: NA
len: 13

CDR3nt: TGTGCCAGCAGTGACAGGGGCGGCTATGGCTACACCTTC
CDR3aa: CASSDRGGYGYTF
d_gene: TRBD1
j_gene: TRBJ1-2
v_gene: TRBV7-3
abundance: once
len: 13

CDR3nt: TGTGCCAGCAGCTTAGAGGGGGCCCCCTACAATGAGCAGTTCTTC
CDR3aa: CASSLEGAPYNEQFF
d_gene: TRBD1
j_gene: TRBJ2-1
v_gene: TRBV7-2
abundance: few
len: 15

CDR3nt: TGCGCCAGCAGCTTGACAGACCGGAACACTGAAGCTTTCTTT
CDR3aa: CASSLTDRNTEAFF
d_gene: NA
j_gene: TRBJ1-1
v_gene: TRBV5-1
abundance: NA
len: 14

CDR3nt: TGTGCCAGCAGCTTGGGACAGAGCCCCTACGAGCAGTACTTC
CDR3aa: CASSLGQSPYEQYF
d_gene: NA
j_gene: TRBJ2-7
v_gene: TRBV5-6
abundance: NA
len: 14

CDR3nt: TGCGCCAGCAGTGAGTCCGGCAGGGAAATCGGAGAGACCCAGTACTTC
CDR3aa: CASSESGREIGETQYF
d_gene: NA
j_gene: TRBJ2-5
v_gene: TRBV10-2
abundance: NA
len: 16

CDR3nt: TGTGCCAGCAGCCCTACAGGGGGCGCGGAGACCCAGTACTTC
CDR3aa: CASSPTGGAETQYF
d_gene: TRBD1
j_gene: TRBJ2-5
v_gene: TRBV5-6
abundance: NA
len: 14

CDR3nt: TGTGCCATCAGTCCTGACAGGGGGCTAATTAGGGGGAATGAGCAGTTCTTC
CDR3aa: CAISPDRGLIRGNEQFF
d_gene: TRBD1
j_gene: TRBJ2-1
v_gene: TRBV10-3
abundance: NA
len: 17

CDR3nt: TGTGCCAGCAGTCTCCCGGGGGGCTTGGGTGGCTACACCTTC
CDR3aa: CASSLPGGLGGYTF
d_gene: NA
j_gene: TRBJ1-2
v_gene: TRBV7-2
abundance: NA
len: 14

CDR3nt: TGTGCCTGGAGTTCGTATAGCTCCTACGAGCAGTACTTC
CDR3aa: CAWSSYSSYEQYF
d_gene: NA
j_gene: TRBJ2-7
v_gene: TRBV30
abundance: NA
len: 13

CDR3nt: TGCGCCAGCAGCTCGGGACTAGCAGACTACACCGGGGAGCTGTTTTTT
CDR3aa: CASSSGLADYTGELFF
d_gene: TRBD2
j_gene: TRBJ2-2
v_gene: TRBV5-1
abundance: NA
len: 16

CDR3nt: TGTGCCAGCAGTCCAACGAGCCAGACCCAGTACTTC
CDR3aa: CASSPTSQTQYF
d_gene: NA
j_gene: TRBJ2-5
v_gene: TRBV12-3/TRBV12-4
abundance: NA
len: 12

CDR3nt: TGTGCCAGCAGTGAAGCAGGGGGCGGCCAGCCCCAGCATTTT
CDR3aa: CASSEAGGGQPQHF
d_gene: TRBD1
j_gene: TRBJ1-5
v_gene: TRBV6-1
abundance: NA
len: 14

CDR3nt: TGTGCCAGCAGAGAGTCGGACAGGAATCAGCCCCAGCATTTT
CDR3aa: CASRESDRNQPQHF
d_gene: TRBD1
j_gene: TRBJ1-5
v_gene: TRBV6-5
abundance: NA
len: 14

CDR3nt: TGTGCCAGCAGCCCCGGACTAGCGGGAGAACACGAGCAGTACTTC
CDR3aa: CASSPGLAGEHEQYF
d_gene: TRBD2
j_gene: TRBJ2-7
v_gene: TRBV6-5
abundance: NA
len: 15

CDR3nt: TGTGCCAGTACCCCGGGACTCCTGGTCAATGAGCAGTTCTTC
CDR3aa: CASTPGLLVNEQFF
d_gene: NA
j_gene: TRBJ2-1
v_gene: TRBV19
abundance: NA
len: 14

CDR3nt: TGTGCCATCAGTGAGTTAGCAGGGGAGAAGTACAATGAGCAGTTCTTC
CDR3aa: CAISELAGEKYNEQFF
d_gene: NA
j_gene: TRBJ2-1
v_gene: TRBV10-3
abundance: NA
len: 16

CDR3nt: TGTGCCAGCAGCCGCCAGACTAGCGGGACCACCGGTGAGCAGTTCTTC
CDR3aa: CASSRQTSGTTGEQFF
d_gene: TRBD2
j_gene: TRBJ2-1
v_gene: TRBV3-1/TRBV3-2
abundance: NA
len: 16

CDR3nt: TGCGCCAGCAGCTGGGACAGGGGTTACAATGAGCAGTTCTTC
CDR3aa: CASSWDRGYNEQFF
d_gene: TRBD1
j_gene: TRBJ2-1
v_gene: TRBV4-3
abundance: NA
len: 14

CDR3nt: TGTGCCAGAGCGCCGGGGGACAATGAGCAGTTCTTC
CDR3aa: CARAPGDNEQFF
d_gene: NA
j_gene: TRBJ2-1
v_gene: TRBV6-6
abundance: NA
len: 12

CDR3nt: TGTGCCAGCAGCCAAGGGGCCCCAGGTGCGGGAGACCTTTCGGGATACGAGCAGTACTTC
CDR3aa: CASSQGAPGAGDLSGYEQYF
d_gene: TRBD2
j_gene: TRBJ2-7
v_gene: TRBV4-2
abundance: NA
len: 20

CDR3nt: TGTGCCAGCAGTGAATCTGGAGGTTATGGCTACACCTTC
CDR3aa: CASSESGGYGYTF
d_gene: NA
j_gene: TRBJ1-2
v_gene: TRBV25-1
abundance: NA
len: 13

CDR3nt: TGTGCCAGCTCACCATTACCCGTACAGACAACCTCCTACACTGAAGCTTTCTTT
CDR3aa: CASSPLPVQTTSYTEAFF
d_gene: NA
j_gene: TRBJ1-1
v_gene: TRBV18
abundance: NA
len: 18